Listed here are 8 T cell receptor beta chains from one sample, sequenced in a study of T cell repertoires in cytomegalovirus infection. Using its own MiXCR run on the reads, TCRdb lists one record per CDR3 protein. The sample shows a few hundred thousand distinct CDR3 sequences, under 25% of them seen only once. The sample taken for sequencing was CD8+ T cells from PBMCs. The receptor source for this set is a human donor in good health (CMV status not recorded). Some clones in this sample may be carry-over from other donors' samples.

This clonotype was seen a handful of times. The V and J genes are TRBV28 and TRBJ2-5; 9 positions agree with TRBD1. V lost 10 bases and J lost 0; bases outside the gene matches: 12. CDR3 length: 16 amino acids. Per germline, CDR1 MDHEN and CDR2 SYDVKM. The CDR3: CATSPGTGTYQETQYF. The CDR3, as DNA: TGTGCCACCTCGCCCGGGACAGGGACGTACCAAGAGACCCAGTACTTC. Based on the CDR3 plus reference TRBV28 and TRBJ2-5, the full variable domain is DVKVTQSSRYLVKRTGEKVFLECVQDMDHENMFWYRQDPGLGLRLIYFSYDVKMKEKGDIPEGYSVSREKKERFSLILESASTNQTSMYLCATSPGTGTYQETQYFGPGTRLLVL.

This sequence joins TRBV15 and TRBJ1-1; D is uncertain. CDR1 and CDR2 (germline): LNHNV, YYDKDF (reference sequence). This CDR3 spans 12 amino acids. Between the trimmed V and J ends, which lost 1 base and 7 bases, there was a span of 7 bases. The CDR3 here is CATSRGSSEAFF. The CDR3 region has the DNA TGTGCCACCAGCAGAGGAAGCAGTGAAGCTTTCTTT. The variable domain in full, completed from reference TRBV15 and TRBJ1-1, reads DAMVIQNPRYQVTQFGKPVTLSCSQTLNHNVMYWYQQKSSQAPKLLFHYYDKDFNNEADTPDNFQSRRPNTSFCFLDIRSPGLGDTAMYLCATSRGSSEAFFGQGTRLTVV.

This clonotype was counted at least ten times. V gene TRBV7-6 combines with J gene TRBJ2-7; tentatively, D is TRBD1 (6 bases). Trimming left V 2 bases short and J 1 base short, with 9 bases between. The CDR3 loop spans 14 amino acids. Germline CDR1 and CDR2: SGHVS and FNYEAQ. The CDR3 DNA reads TGTGCCAGCAGCTTATCACAGGGATCCTACGAGCAGTACTTC. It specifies CASSLSQGSYEQYF. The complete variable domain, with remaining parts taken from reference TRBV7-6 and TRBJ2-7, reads GAGVSQSPRYKVTKRGQDVALRCDPISGHVSLYWYRQALGQGPEFLTYFNYEAQQDKSGLPNDRFSAERPEGSISTLTIQRTEQRDSAMYRCASSLSQGSYEQYFGPGTRLTVT.

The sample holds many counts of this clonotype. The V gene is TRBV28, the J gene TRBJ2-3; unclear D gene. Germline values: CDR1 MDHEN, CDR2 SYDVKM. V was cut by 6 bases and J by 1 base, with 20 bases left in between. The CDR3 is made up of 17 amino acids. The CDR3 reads CASSPGIAVPRTDTQYF. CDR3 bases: TGTGCCAGCAGCCCCGGTATTGCGGTACCACGCACAGATACGCAGTATTTT.

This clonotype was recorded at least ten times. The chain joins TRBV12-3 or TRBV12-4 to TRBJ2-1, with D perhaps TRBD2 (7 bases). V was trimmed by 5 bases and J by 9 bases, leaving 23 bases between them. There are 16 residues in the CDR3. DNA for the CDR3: TGTGCCAGCAGTACGGCCATTAGAGGGGGGGGCGGTGAGCAGTTCTTC. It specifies CASSTAIRGGGGEQFF.

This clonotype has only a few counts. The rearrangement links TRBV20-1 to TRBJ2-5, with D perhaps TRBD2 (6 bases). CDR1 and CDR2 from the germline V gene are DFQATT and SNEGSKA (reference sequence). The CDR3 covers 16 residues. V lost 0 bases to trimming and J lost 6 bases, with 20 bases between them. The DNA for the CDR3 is TGCAGTGCTAGAGATTACATGGGACTGCGCACGAAGACCCAGTACTTC. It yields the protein CSARDYMGLRTKTQYF.

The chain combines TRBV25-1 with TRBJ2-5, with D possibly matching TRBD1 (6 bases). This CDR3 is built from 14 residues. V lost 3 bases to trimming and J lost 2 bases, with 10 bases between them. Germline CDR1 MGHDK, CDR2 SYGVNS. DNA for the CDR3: TGTGCCAGCAGTGACTGGACAGAACAAGAGACCCAGTACTTC. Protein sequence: CASSDWTEQETQYF. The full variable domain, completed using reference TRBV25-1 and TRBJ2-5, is EADIYQTPRYLVIGTGKKITLECSQTMGHDKMYWYQQDPGMELHLIHYSYGVNSTEKGDLSSESTVSRIRTEHFPLTLESARPSHTSQYLCASSDWTEQETQYFGPGTRLLVL.

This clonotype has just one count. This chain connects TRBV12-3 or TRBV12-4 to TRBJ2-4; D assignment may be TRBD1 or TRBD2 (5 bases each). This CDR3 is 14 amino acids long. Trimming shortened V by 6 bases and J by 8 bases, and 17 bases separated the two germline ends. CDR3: CASSHWDREDIQYF. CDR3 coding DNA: TGTGCCAGCAGCCATTGGGACCGAGAAGACATTCAGTACTTC.